This T cell receptor (beta chain) is drawn from a study of cytomegalovirus exposure and HLA in healthy donors. The study's findings and limits: Most of the TCR beta V segments (in an earlier analysis) were productive either about 87% or about 30% of the time. In a later analysis, TCR beta V- and J-gene trimming showed a link to a missense DCLRE1C variant. In a later analysis, DRB1 alleles had the most associated TCRs; HLA-C alleles the fewest.

60 Vbeta and 13 Jbeta primers were used in PCR. Produced via immunoSEQ multiplex PCR; TCRdb's table is partial and in-frame only. The data show under 200,000 clones, with around 86% seen just once and roughly 2% held by the top ten. The CDR3 covers 13 residues. The germline V gene encodes CDR1 SGHNT and CDR2 YENEEA. Between the trimmed V and J ends, which lost 1 base and 10 bases, there was a span of 13 bases. With respect to this clone: Its antigen is as yet unknown.

The sequencing sample was made of PBMCs. V gene TRBV11-3 combines with J gene TRBJ1-1, with TRBD1 as a possible D gene (5 bases). This receptor was obtained from a human donor in good health. CDR3 nucleotides: TGTGCCAGCAGCTTAGCTGGCGGGACCCGAGCTTTCTTT. Amino acid sequence: CASSLAGGTRAFF.